The sample holds a few counts of the clone carrying this T cell receptor (beta chain). The antigen is unknown. CD45RO/CCR7/CD25/CD127/CD95/CD27 separated CD4+ naive, central memory, regulatory and stem cell-like memory cells by sorting. Every isolated RNA sample was fully reverse transcribed, so sequencing captured expressed TCRB transcripts. TCRdb's table, derived via immunoSEQ multiplex PCR, lists solely in-frame clones and lacks some. This sample has approximately 240,000 clones, with 16% found just once. These data belong to a study of beta chain features in type 1 diabetes. Study-wide results and limits: Type 1 diabetes patients had TCRB CDR3s that were shorter (moderately but significantly so) in all four CD4+ subsets. Healthy donors had naive, central memory and Treg TCRB repertoires that appeared less similar than those seen among patients.

The clonotype comes from a young man with type 1 diabetes. What was sequenced was naive CD4+ T cells from blood.

CDR3 sequence reads: CSATGLPSSYEQYF. CDR3 sequence (DNA): TGCAGCGCCACAGGGTTGCCAAGCTCCTACGAGCAGTACTTC. The chain links TRBV29-1 to TRBJ2-7; D may be TRBD1 (6 bases). This CDR3 is 14 amino acids long. Germline V CDR1 and CDR2: SQVTM, ANQGSEA. With 7 bases removed from V and 0 bases from J, the gap between germline ends came to 16 bases.